A selection of T cell receptor beta chains follows, all from one sample in a study of shared clonotypes between healthy human individuals. The data were produced by immunoSEQ multiplex PCR, yet TCRdb's version contains in-frame clones alone and is incomplete. The sample carries roughly 2.2 million clones, more than 80% recorded once. Sequencing was carried out using naive CD4+ T cells from PBMCs. The receptors here all came from a man aged 18 to 29 in good health. Some clones in this sample may be carry-over from other donors' samples. CDR3s include the opening cysteine and the closing phenylalanine or tryptophan. D genes are given only for firm matches. Some rows mark clone size as missing; the rest say once, few, many or name a class of expanded clone.

D: TRBD2
V: TRBV5-1
size: -
length: 18
J: TRBJ2-1
DNA: TGCGCCAGCAGCCGGGGGACTAGCGGGAGGGCCGAGATCAATGAGCAGTTCTTC
CDR3: CASSRGTSGRAEINEQFF

D: TRBD2
V: TRBV5-4
size: -
length: 15
J: TRBJ2-1
DNA: TGTGCCAGCAGACCCCCGGGACTAGCCTTCAATGAGCAGTTCTTC
CDR3: CASRPPGLAFNEQFF

D: TRBD1
V: TRBV5-5
size: -
length: 15
J: TRBJ1-1
DNA: TGTGCCAGCAGCCAACAGTTAACAGGGGCAGATGAAGCTTTCTTT
CDR3: CASSQQLTGADEAFF

D: -
V: TRBV5-1
size: once
length: 15
J: TRBJ2-3
DNA: TGCGCCAGCAGCTTGGACCCCTTAGGGACAGATACGCAGTATTTT
CDR3: CASSLDPLGTDTQYF

D: TRBD2
V: TRBV5-4
size: -
length: 17
J: TRBJ2-3
DNA: TGTGCCAGCAGCACCGGGACTAGCGGGAGGGGCACAGATACGCAGTATTTT
CDR3: CASSTGTSGRGTDTQYF

D: -
V: TRBV10-3
size: once
length: 16
J: TRBJ2-1
DNA: TGTGCCATCAGTGACCGCAGGGCCTTGTCATTCAATGAGCAGTTCTTC
CDR3: CAISDRRALSFNEQFF

D: -
V: TRBV27
size: -
length: 13
J: TRBJ2-7
DNA: TGTGCCAGCAGTTTCGAGGGGTTTGGGGAGCAGTACTTC
CDR3: CASSFEGFGEQYF

D: -
V: TRBV5-4
size: -
length: 16
J: TRBJ2-1
DNA: TGTGCCAGCAGCTTGGACACGGGTACGAAAGGCAATGAGCAGTTCTTC
CDR3: CASSLDTGTKGNEQFF

D: -
V: TRBV2
size: few
length: 11
J: TRBJ2-7
DNA: TGTGCCAGCAGGACTAGTTACGAGCAGTACTTC
CDR3: CASRTSYEQYF

D: -
V: TRBV11-1
size: -
length: 17
J: TRBJ2-7
DNA: TGTGCCAGCAGCTCCCCATCGCACGGGGGTCGGGCGAGGGAGCAGTACTTC
CDR3: CASSSPSHGGRAREQYF

D: -
V: TRBV5-4
size: -
length: 15
J: TRBJ2-7
DNA: TGTGCCAGCAGCGTGAACCGGGCCCGGCCCTCCGAGCAGTACTTC
CDR3: CASSVNRARPSEQYF

D: TRBD1
V: TRBV6-1
size: -
length: 15
J: TRBJ2-2
DNA: TGTGCCAGCAGCCGCCTGACAGGGCACACCGGGGAGCTGTTTTTT
CDR3: CASSRLTGHTGELFF

D: -
V: TRBV6-5
size: -
length: 16
J: TRBJ1-1
DNA: TGTGCCAGCAGTTACGGGGGTGGGGGCTGGAACACTGAAGCTTTCTTT
CDR3: CASSYGGGGWNTEAFF

D: -
V: TRBV18
size: -
length: 15
J: TRBJ2-7
DNA: TGTGCCAGCTCACCAGGGCCGAAGAGCTCCTACGAGCAGTACTTC
CDR3: CASSPGPKSSYEQYF

D: -
V: TRBV9
size: -
length: 15
J: TRBJ2-5
DNA: TGTGCCAGCAGCGTAGACGGCAGGTTAGGAGAGACCCAGTACTTC
CDR3: CASSVDGRLGETQYF

D: -
V: TRBV6-5
size: -
length: 15
J: TRBJ2-7
DNA: TGTGCCAGCAGCGCCTCGGGTAGCGGCTCCTACGAGCAGTACTTC
CDR3: CASSASGSGSYEQYF

D: -
V: TRBV5-1
size: -
length: 14
J: TRBJ2-2
DNA: TGCGCCAGCAGCTTGGCGTCTAGCCAAGGGGAGCTGTTTTTT
CDR3: CASSLASSQGELFF

D: TRBD2
V: TRBV4-2
size: -
length: 15
J: TRBJ2-7
DNA: TGTGCCAGCAGTTTAGGACTAGCGGGAGCCTACGAGCAGTACTTC
CDR3: CASSLGLAGAYEQYF

D: -
V: TRBV6-1
size: -
length: 13
J: TRBJ1-1
DNA: TGTGCCAGCAGAGTTCCCATGAACACTGAAGCTTTCTTT
CDR3: CASRVPMNTEAFF

D: -
V: TRBV5-1
size: -
length: 16
J: TRBJ2-2
DNA: TGCGCCAGCAGCTTGATGGCAGCCGCGAACACCGGGGAGCTGTTTTTT
CDR3: CASSLMAAANTGELFF

D: -
V: TRBV28
size: once
length: 12
J: TRBJ1-5
DNA: TGTGCCAGCAGTCAGGGTACCCAGCCCCAGCATTTT
CDR3: CASSQGTQPQHF

D: TRBD1
V: TRBV5-4
size: -
length: 15
J: TRBJ2-7
DNA: TGTGCCAGCAGCTTGGGGGGACAGGCCCCTTGGGAGCAGTACTTC
CDR3: CASSLGGQAPWEQYF

D: -
V: TRBV4-1
size: few
length: 14
J: TRBJ1-1
DNA: TGCGCCAGCAGCCAAGTAGGGATGGAGGTGCTGGCTTTCTTT
CDR3: CASSQVGMEVLAFF

D: -
V: TRBV5-7
size: once
length: 18
J: TRBJ1-1
DNA: TGTGCCAGCAGCTTGGTGGACAGCCTTGACTTAATGAACACTGAAGCTTTCTTT
CDR3: CASSLVDSLDLMNTEAFF

D: -
V: TRBV6-1
size: -
length: 13
J: TRBJ1-5
DNA: TGTGCCAGCAGGAATTCTCCCCCGGGGCCCCAGCATTTT
CDR3: CASRNSPPGPQHF

D: TRBD2
V: TRBV18
size: -
length: 15
J: TRBJ2-1
DNA: TGTGCCAGCTCACCCTGGCGGGAGGACTACAATGAGCAGTTCTTC
CDR3: CASSPWREDYNEQFF

D: -
V: TRBV6-5
size: -
length: 12
J: TRBJ1-5
DNA: TGTGCCAGCAGTTACTCCCAGTTGCCCCAGCATTTT
CDR3: CASSYSQLPQHF

D: TRBD1
V: TRBV30
size: once
length: 13
J: TRBJ1-2
DNA: TGTGCCTGGAGTGTCGGGACAGGTTATGGCTACACCTTC
CDR3: CAWSVGTGYGYTF

D: TRBD2
V: TRBV28
size: -
length: 16
J: TRBJ2-2
DNA: TGTGCCAGCAGTTCTCCGGGACTATTAAACACCGGGGAGCTGTTTTTT
CDR3: CASSSPGLLNTGELFF

D: TRBD2
V: TRBV29-1
size: once
length: 17
J: TRBJ2-1
DNA: TGCAGCGTTGAAGGGGGGGTAGCGGGAAGCTCCTACAATGAGCAGTTCTTC
CDR3: CSVEGGVAGSSYNEQFF

D: -
V: TRBV14
size: -
length: 13
J: TRBJ1-2
DNA: TGTGCCAGCAGCCAACAGACAGGCTATGGCTACACCTTC
CDR3: CASSQQTGYGYTF

D: TRBD1
V: TRBV18
size: -
length: 14
J: TRBJ1-2
DNA: TGTGCCAGCTCACGGGGACAGACGAAACAAGGCTACACCTTC
CDR3: CASSRGQTKQGYTF

D: -
V: TRBV2
size: -
length: 15
J: TRBJ1-5
DNA: TGTGCCAGCACTGCTGGTACTACGGGGGTGGAGAGGTATAATTTT
CDR3: CASTAGTTGVERYNF

D: -
V: TRBV6-6
size: -
length: 14
J: TRBJ2-7
DNA: TGTGCCAGCAGAGCACCCGGACGGATCTACGAGCAGTACTTC
CDR3: CASRAPGRIYEQYF

D: -
V: TRBV5-1
size: -
length: 15
J: TRBJ2-7
DNA: TGCGCCAGCAGCCGGGAGGCAGGGGGCGGGTACGAGCAGTACTTC
CDR3: CASSREAGGGYEQYF

D: TRBD2
V: TRBV7-8
size: -
length: 17
J: TRBJ2-2
DNA: TGTGCCAGCAGCTTGGTAGCGGGAGGGCCTTACACCGGGGAGCTGTTTTTT
CDR3: CASSLVAGGPYTGELFF

D: -
V: TRBV7-2
size: -
length: 13
J: TRBJ1-1
DNA: TGTGCCAGCAGCACCGACAGCTACACTGAAGCTTTCTTT
CDR3: CASSTDSYTEAFF